The rows below give T cell receptor beta chains drawn from one sample of a study of blood T cell repertoires in COVID-19. Here immunoSEQ multiplex PCR was the method, and the copy in TCRdb shows in-frame clones only, minus some. The data contain tens of thousands of clones, about nine tenths of them singletons. The sequencing sample was made of peripheral blood. All receptors derive from a man between 45 and 60 years old with active COVID-19. The CDR3 runs from the conserved cysteine through the conserved F or W. Fields, in order: J gene, D gene, V gene, CDR3 DNA, CDR3 protein. A D gene is named only where the DNA matches it firmly.

J gene: TRBJ2-5; D gene: TRBD1; V gene: TRBV18; CDR3 DNA: TGTGCCAGCTCACCAGGGACAGGGTTAAAAAAGACCCAGTACTTC; CDR3 protein: CASSPGTGLKKTQYF
J gene: TRBJ1-1; D gene: -; V gene: TRBV28; CDR3 DNA: TGTGCCAGCAGTCTTGGATCCCGACAGGAAGCTTTCTTT; CDR3 protein: CASSLGSRQEAFF
J gene: TRBJ1-1; D gene: -; V gene: TRBV28; CDR3 DNA: TGTGCCAGCAGTTTAGTAGCGGCCCAAATGAACACTGAAGCTTTCTTT; CDR3 protein: CASSLVAAQMNTEAFF
J gene: TRBJ2-3; D gene: TRBD2; V gene: TRBV19; CDR3 DNA: TGTGCCAGTAGTATCTGGCGGGGGGGCACAGATACGCAGTATTTT; CDR3 protein: CASSIWRGGTDTQYF
J gene: TRBJ2-3; D gene: -; V gene: TRBV15; CDR3 DNA: TGTGCCACCAGCAGAGGGTCTAACGATCCCACAGATACGCAGTATTTT; CDR3 protein: CATSRGSNDPTDTQYF
J gene: TRBJ2-5; D gene: -; V gene: TRBV18; CDR3 DNA: TGTGCCAGCTCAATGAGGCCAGGGCGAGAGACCCAGTACTTC; CDR3 protein: CASSMRPGRETQYF
J gene: TRBJ1-5; D gene: -; V gene: TRBV7-2; CDR3 DNA: TGTGCCAGCAGCTTTAAGGGGTCGGACAATCAGCCCCAGCATTTT; CDR3 protein: CASSFKGSDNQPQHF
J gene: TRBJ2-1; D gene: TRBD1; V gene: TRBV5-1; CDR3 DNA: TGCGCCAGCAGCCCGACAGGGGGCGCGAATGAGCAGTTCTTC; CDR3 protein: CASSPTGGANEQFF
J gene: TRBJ1-5; D gene: -; V gene: TRBV5-1; CDR3 DNA: TGCGCCAGCAGCTTGTCAGGGTCTCAGCCCCAGCATTTT; CDR3 protein: CASSLSGSQPQHF
J gene: TRBJ2-2; D gene: TRBD2; V gene: TRBV28; CDR3 DNA: TGTGCCAGCCGTACACAGACTAGCGGGAACACCGGGGAGCTGTTTTTT; CDR3 protein: CASRTQTSGNTGELFF
J gene: TRBJ2-3; D gene: TRBD2; V gene: TRBV9; CDR3 DNA: TGTGCCAGCAGCGTAGGCCTAGCGGGGGGGTGGTCAGATACGCAGTATTTT; CDR3 protein: CASSVGLAGGWSDTQYF
J gene: TRBJ2-1; D gene: TRBD1; V gene: TRBV6-5; CDR3 DNA: TGTGCCAGCAGTTTATTCGACAGGGGCAGTTACAATGAGCAGTTCTTC; CDR3 protein: CASSLFDRGSYNEQFF
J gene: TRBJ2-6; D gene: -; V gene: TRBV5-1; CDR3 DNA: TGCGCCAGCAGCTTAGAGTCCGGTCGTTCTGGGGCCAACGTCCTGACTTTC; CDR3 protein: CASSLESGRSGANVLTF
J gene: TRBJ1-2; D gene: TRBD1; V gene: TRBV5-4; CDR3 DNA: TGTGCCAGCACCCAAGGGGGCCTCGGCTACACCTTC; CDR3 protein: CASTQGGLGYTF
J gene: TRBJ2-2; D gene: TRBD1; V gene: TRBV18; CDR3 DNA: TGTGCCAGCTCACTACAGGGGGCCGGGGAGCTGCTTTTT; CDR3 protein: CASSLQGAGELLF
J gene: TRBJ1-1; D gene: -; V gene: TRBV10-2; CDR3 DNA: TGCGCCAGCAGTGAGTGGGGGGAAACTGAAGCTTTCTTT; CDR3 protein: CASSEWGETEAFF